The rows below give T cell receptor beta chains drawn from one sample of a study of cytomegalovirus exposure and HLA in healthy donors. Measured with immunoSEQ multiplex PCR; TCRdb has only the in-frame clones, and not every one. The sample lists about 63,000 clones, roughly 94% seen once, with about 6.5% in the top ten. Sequenced: PBMCs. All receptors come from a woman between 18 and 29 years old in good health and CMV-seropositive. Each CDR3 is given with its conserved first and last residue. A D gene is named only where the DNA matches it firmly. Clone size, where shown, is once, few, many, or a class for clones that have expanded.

j_gene	abundance	v_gene	d_gene	CDR3aa	CDR3nt
TRBJ1-5	NA	TRBV5-8	NA	CASSLGEISNQPQHF	TGTGCCAGCAGCTTGGGCGAAATTAGCAATCAGCCCCAGCATTTT
TRBJ2-1	NA	TRBV13	TRBD2	CASSLGSSGGAKIDEQFF	TGTGCCAGCAGCTTAGGTTCTAGCGGGGGGGCCAAAATCGATGAGCAGTTCTTC
TRBJ1-5	NA	TRBV6-1	NA	CASSEQGPSNQPQHF	TGTGCCAGCAGTGAACAGGGCCCCAGCAATCAGCCCCAGCATTTT
TRBJ2-7	NA	TRBV4-1	TRBD2	CASSQSPLGLATYEQYF	TGCGCCAGCAGCCAAAGCCCCCTGGGACTAGCTACGTACGAGCAGTACTTC
TRBJ1-1	NA	TRBV30	NA	CAWSLLSGAGGEAFF	TGTGCCTGGAGTTTACTCTCCGGAGCCGGAGGTGAAGCTTTCTTT
TRBJ1-4	NA	TRBV4-1	NA	CASSQGRGPTNEKLFF	TGCGCCAGCAGCCAAGGCAGGGGACCAACTAATGAAAAACTGTTTTTT
TRBJ1-4	NA	TRBV7-9	NA	CASSSYSEPNEKLFF	TGTGCCAGCAGCTCTTATAGCGAACCTAATGAAAAACTGTTTTTT
TRBJ2-7	NA	TRBV30	TRBD2	CAWGSGSPNEQYF	TGTGCCTGGGGTAGCGGGAGTCCTAACGAGCAGTACTTC
TRBJ1-6	NA	TRBV14	NA	CASIFRSPLHF	TGTGCCAGCATATTTCGTTCACCCCTCCACTTT
TRBJ2-5	NA	TRBV7-9	NA	CASAWGTSQETQYF	TGTGCCAGCGCCTGGGGGACAAGCCAAGAGACCCAGTACTTC
TRBJ2-3	NA	TRBV7-3	TRBD1	CASNPTGMTDTQYF	TGTGCCAGCAACCCGACAGGGATGACAGATACGCAGTATTTT
TRBJ2-7	NA	TRBV6-4	TRBD2	CASSERLAGTYEQYF	TGTGCCAGCAGTGAAAGACTAGCGGGTACCTACGAGCAGTACTTC
TRBJ1-1	once	TRBV28	NA	CASSFYDLNTEAFF	TGTGCCAGCAGTTTCTATGACTTAAACACTGAAGCTTTCTTT
TRBJ2-7	once	TRBV9	TRBD1	CASSEGDSRREQYF	TGTGCCAGCAGCGAAGGGGACAGTCGTCGCGAGCAGTACTTC
TRBJ1-2	NA	TRBV6-1	NA	CASIFPGMAYGYTF	TGTGCCAGCATTTTTCCGGGGATGGCCTATGGCTACACCTTC
TRBJ1-2	NA	TRBV28	NA	CASSSILDRNGYTF	TGTGCCAGCAGTTCTATTCTAGACAGAAATGGCTACACCTTC
TRBJ1-2	NA	TRBV28	NA	CATRARYGYTF	TGTGCCACGCGCGCCCGCTATGGCTACACCTTC
TRBJ1-1	NA	TRBV27	TRBD1	CASSPKTGALRSEAFF	TGTGCCAGCAGTCCCAAGACAGGGGCCCTCCGATCTGAAGCTTTCTTT
TRBJ1-5	NA	TRBV29-1	NA	CSVGGGGQPQHF	TGCAGCGTTGGCGGGGGCGGCCAGCCCCAGCATTTT
TRBJ1-1	NA	TRBV28	NA	CASSLGAQVQAFF	TGTGCCAGCAGTTTAGGGGCACAAGTGCAGGCTTTCTTT
TRBJ1-2	NA	TRBV28	TRBD1	CASSLFGQGAGAYGYTF	TGTGCCAGCAGTTTATTTGGACAGGGGGCAGGCGCCTATGGCTACACCTTC
TRBJ2-1	NA	TRBV4-1	TRBD2	CASSQVAGSYNEQFF	TGCGCCAGCAGCCAAGTAGCGGGCTCCTACAATGAGCAGTTCTTC
TRBJ2-2	NA	TRBV6-1	TRBD1	CASRQGSNTGELFF	TGTGCCAGCAGACAGGGGTCGAACACCGGGGAGCTGTTTTTT
TRBJ1-1	NA	TRBV30	NA	CAWSVGQLNTEAFF	TGTGCCTGGAGTGTGGGACAACTGAACACTGAAGCTTTCTTT
TRBJ1-5	NA	TRBV7-2	TRBD1	CASSVRQGPGSNQPQHF	TGTGCCAGCAGCGTACGACAGGGCCCAGGGAGCAATCAGCCCCAGCATTTT
TRBJ2-1	NA	TRBV7-9	NA	CASRDPTGTPTSYNEQFF	TGTGCCAGCAGGGATCCAACCGGGACACCCACCTCCTACAATGAGCAGTTCTTC
TRBJ1-3	NA	TRBV2	NA	CASIIGDWVGNTIYF	TGTGCCAGTATAATAGGGGATTGGGTTGGAAACACCATATATTTT
TRBJ2-7	NA	TRBV5-1	NA	CASSLGGRKYEQYF	TGCGCCAGCAGCTTGGGTGGCAGGAAATACGAGCAGTACTTC
TRBJ1-6	NA	TRBV18	TRBD1	CASSLQGRNSPLHF	TGTGCCAGCTCATTACAGGGGAGGAATTCACCCCTCCACTTT
TRBJ2-7	NA	TRBV27	TRBD2	CASSFREGYEQYF	TGTGCCAGCAGTTTCCGGGAGGGGTACGAGCAGTACTTC
TRBJ2-5	NA	TRBV2	NA	CASSRDNQETQYF	TGTGCCAGCAGCCGGGACAACCAAGAGACCCAGTACTTC
TRBJ2-7	NA	TRBV5-4	NA	CASSLERGGLAPYEQYF	TGTGCCAGCAGCTTGGAAAGAGGTGGGCTAGCGCCCTACGAGCAGTACTTC
TRBJ2-1	NA	TRBV14	NA	CASSQGAGRLDNEQFF	TGTGCCAGCAGCCAAGGGGCAGGGAGGCTAGACAATGAGCAGTTCTTC
TRBJ1-1	NA	TRBV6-5	NA	CASSYDGQPNTEAFF	TGTGCCAGCAGTTACGATGGACAGCCGAACACTGAAGCTTTCTTT
TRBJ2-5	NA	TRBV5-1	NA	CASSFLTQAKAGQETQYF	TGCGCCAGCAGCTTTTTGACACAGGCAAAAGCCGGCCAAGAGACCCAGTACTTC
TRBJ1-4	NA	TRBV11-1	NA	CASSFTFGDEKLFF	TGTGCCAGCAGCTTCACATTCGGGGATGAAAAACTGTTTTTT
TRBJ1-3	NA	TRBV28	TRBD1	CASSLGRGQGGNTIYF	TGTGCCAGCAGTCTCGGAAGAGGACAGGGAGGAAACACCATATATTTT
TRBJ2-7	NA	TRBV9	TRBD2	CASSVDPGTSGSYEQYF	TGTGCCAGCAGCGTCGACCCCGGGACTAGCGGTTCCTACGAGCAGTACTTC
TRBJ2-7	once	TRBV12-2	NA	CASRFARDRGLGEQYF	TGTGCAAGTCGCTTTGCCCGGGACAGGGGGCTTGGGGAGCAGTACTTC
TRBJ1-5	NA	TRBV2	NA	CASSEGGGPGRQHF	TGTGCCAGCAGTGAAGGAGGGGGTCCCGGGCGCCAGCATTTT
TRBJ1-6	NA	TRBV19	TRBD1	CASSRFQGDTSPLHF	TGTGCCAGTAGTCGTTTTCAGGGGGACACTTCACCCCTCCACTTT
TRBJ2-2	NA	TRBV14	NA	CASSPLGKADTGELFF	TGTGCCAGCAGCCCCCTCGGGAAAGCGGACACCGGGGAGCTGTTTTTT
TRBJ1-1	NA	TRBV27	NA	CASSNHKFLGSGEAFF	TGTGCCAGCAGTAACCACAAATTCCTCGGATCGGGTGAAGCTTTCTTT
TRBJ2-3	NA	TRBV7-3	TRBD1	CASSTGGLPTDTQYF	TGTGCCAGCAGCACAGGGGGCCTGCCCACAGATACGCAGTATTTT
TRBJ1-5	NA	TRBV2	NA	CASCRDTNQPQHF	TGTGCCAGTTGCCGGGACACCAATCAGCCCCAGCATTTT
TRBJ1-6	NA	TRBV5-6	NA	CASSLAPGAPLHF	TGTGCCAGCAGCTTGGCTCCAGGGGCACCCCTCCACTTT
TRBJ2-1	NA	TRBV11-2	TRBD1	CASSTVGQVNEQFF	TGTGCCAGCAGCACCGTGGGACAGGTCAATGAGCAGTTCTTC
TRBJ1-4	NA	TRBV2	NA	CASRETALHEKLFF	TGTGCCAGCAGGGAGACAGCACTTCATGAAAAACTGTTTTTT
TRBJ2-1	NA	TRBV9	TRBD2	CASSGGTSGYNEQFF	TGTGCCAGCAGCGGCGGGACTAGCGGGTACAATGAGCAGTTCTTC
TRBJ2-2	NA	TRBV2	TRBD1	CASSDMRGPVPGELFF	TGTGCCAGCAGTGATATGAGGGGGCCGGTGCCCGGGGAGCTGTTTTTT
TRBJ2-7	once	TRBV7-2	TRBD1	CASRRTGGRTYEQYF	TGTGCCAGCAGGAGGACAGGGGGCAGGACCTACGAGCAGTACTTC
TRBJ2-7	once	TRBV5-1	NA	CASSWGGQVYYEQYF	TGCGCCAGCAGCTGGGGGGGACAGGTTTACTACGAGCAGTACTTC
TRBJ2-1	once	TRBV29-1	TRBD1	CSAGTDSYNEQFF	TGCAGCGCTGGGACAGACTCCTACAATGAGCAGTTCTTC
TRBJ2-5	NA	TRBV6-5	TRBD1	CASSYSRQGGETQYF	TGTGCCAGCAGTTACTCACGACAGGGTGGGGAGACCCAGTACTTC
TRBJ2-5	NA	TRBV4-2	NA	CASSQELALETQYF	TGTGCCAGCAGCCAAGAACTAGCCCTAGAGACCCAGTACTTC
TRBJ2-5	NA	TRBV25-1	TRBD2	CASRSHRFWGLAKETQYF	TGTGCCAGCAGAAGCCACAGGTTTTGGGGACTAGCGAAGGAGACCCAGTACTTC
TRBJ2-2	NA	TRBV30	NA	CAWTRGTGNTGELFF	TGTGCCTGGACCCGGGGGACGGGGAACACCGGGGAGCTGTTTTTT